Below, one T cell receptor (beta chain) is given with its context. Its antigen is not identified. With 60 Vbeta and 13 Jbeta primers, the PCR was carried out. This table comes from immunoSEQ multiplex PCR, and its TCRdb copy is limited to in-frame clones, with some not included. The table has about 170,000 clones, about 65% seen once. This record belongs to a study of cytomegalovirus exposure and HLA in healthy donors. Points from the study as a whole: A later analysis reportedly identified an Asian-associated ancestry cluster as carrying fewer N-insertions than the roughly 700-donor mean.

CDR3 size: 17 residues. V lost 0 bases to trimming and J lost 3 bases, with 17 bases between them. The germline CDR1 and CDR2 sequences are LNHDA and SQIVND (reference sequence). The specimen sequenced was PBMCs. The genes are TRBV19 and TRBJ1-2; possible D gene TRBD1, 6 bases. This receptor was identified in a girl aged 10 to 17 in good health and CMV-seronegative. The CDR3 loop is CASSIDPLTGGDYGYTF. CDR3 nucleotides: TGTGCCAGTAGTATAGATCCATTGACAGGAGGTGACTATGGCTACACCTTC. Supplemented by reference TRBV19 and TRBJ1-2, the full variable domain reads DGGITQSPKYLFRKEGQNVTLSCEQNLNHDAMYWYRQDPGQGLRLIYYSQIVNDFQKGDIAEGYSVSREKKESFPLTVTSAQKNPTAFYLCASSIDPLTGGDYGYTFGSGTRLTVV.